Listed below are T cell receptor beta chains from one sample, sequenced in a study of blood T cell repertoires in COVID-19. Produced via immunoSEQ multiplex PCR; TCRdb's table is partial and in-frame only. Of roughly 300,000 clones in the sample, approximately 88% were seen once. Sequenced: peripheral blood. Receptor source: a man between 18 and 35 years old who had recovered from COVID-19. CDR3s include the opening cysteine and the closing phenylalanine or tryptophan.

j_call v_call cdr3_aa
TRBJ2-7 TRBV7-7 CASSATGGGSYEQYF
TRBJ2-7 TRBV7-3 CASSLRGTGGEQYF
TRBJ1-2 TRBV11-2 CASSPGQAYGYTF
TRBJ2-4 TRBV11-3 CASSFKMKGQRYQSNF
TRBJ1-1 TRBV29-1 CSVTYRDRGDPNTEAFF
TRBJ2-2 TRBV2 CASSLVRNTGELFF
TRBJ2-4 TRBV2 CASSDSGTGGIMGYIQYF
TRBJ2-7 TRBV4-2 CASSQGDSSYEQYF
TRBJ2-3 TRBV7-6 CASSFGTGKDTQYF
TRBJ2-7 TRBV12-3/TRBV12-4 CASSIHNSEQYF
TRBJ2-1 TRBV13 CASSQLAGTPYNEQFF
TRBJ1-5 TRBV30 CAWGADSNQPQHF
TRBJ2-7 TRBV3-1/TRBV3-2 CASSPYNQGEQYF
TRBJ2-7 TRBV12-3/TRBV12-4 CASSSGGDYEQYF
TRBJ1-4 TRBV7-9 CASSDYRDPNEKLFF
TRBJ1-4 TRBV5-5 CASSSGTGERRSNEKLFF
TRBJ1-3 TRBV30 CAWSVGNGDTIYF
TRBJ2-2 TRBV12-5 CASGSGNRRNTGELFF
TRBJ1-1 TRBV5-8 CASSEDRNTEAFF
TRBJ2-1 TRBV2 CARGGTSAYNEQFF
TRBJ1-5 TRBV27 CASSSLGTGDQPQHF
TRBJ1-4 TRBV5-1 CASSLSPIREEKLFF
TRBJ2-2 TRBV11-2 CASSLFLAGERTGELFF
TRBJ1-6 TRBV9 CASSTGQGYNSPLHF
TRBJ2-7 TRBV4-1 CASSLHRVAYEQYF
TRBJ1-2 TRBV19 CASSRGQGRIMNYGYTF
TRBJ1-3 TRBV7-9 CASSFGGGNTIYF
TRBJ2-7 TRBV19 CASSITVSYEQYF
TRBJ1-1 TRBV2 CASSDRPNTEAFF
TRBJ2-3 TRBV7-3 CASSLGLAGNTDTQYF
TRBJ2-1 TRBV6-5 CASSSTSGYVNEQFF
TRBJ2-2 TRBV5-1 CASSKTGTGELFF
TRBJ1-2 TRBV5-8 CASSRNGQGSGYTF
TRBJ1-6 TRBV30 CAWSRASSPLHF
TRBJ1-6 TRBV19 CASTPGTRVDNSPLHF
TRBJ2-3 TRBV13 CASSLVPSGGTDTQYF
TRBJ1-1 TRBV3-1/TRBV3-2 CASSQVILSGTEAFF
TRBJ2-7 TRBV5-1 CASSLAASNGVYEQYF
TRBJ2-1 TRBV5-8 CASSLDAVRSGDEQFF
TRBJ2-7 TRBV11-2 CASSTGSSGGSPYEQYF
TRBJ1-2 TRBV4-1 CASSQGPGGGYTF
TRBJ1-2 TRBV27 CASSFRTNYGYTF
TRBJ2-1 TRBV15 CATSRDKGNEQFF
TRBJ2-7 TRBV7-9 CASSQVGTSGRATTYEQYF
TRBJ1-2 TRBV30 CAWSRGASYTF
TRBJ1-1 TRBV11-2 CASSSGRDLGAFF
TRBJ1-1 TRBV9 CASSPQPGLNTEAFF
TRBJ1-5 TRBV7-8 CASSLFGDDRGPQHF
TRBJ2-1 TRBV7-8 CASSFRQTGDNEQFF
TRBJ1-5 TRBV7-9 CASSLVGSSNQPQHF
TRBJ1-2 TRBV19 CASSIDLPEGLGYTF
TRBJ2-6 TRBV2 CASSEGTGFSGANVLTF
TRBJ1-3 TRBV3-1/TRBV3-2 CASSQGGPLGDTIYF
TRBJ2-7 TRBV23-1 CASSQSPDTGYEQYF
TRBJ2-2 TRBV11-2 CASRQGNTGELFF
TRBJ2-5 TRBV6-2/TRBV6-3 CASSYSIRPSGKEETQYF
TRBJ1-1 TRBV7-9 CASNPGTGGRNTEAFF